This T cell receptor (beta chain) emerged from a study of breast tumors, draining lymph nodes, adjacent tissues. Whole-study findings and limits: Luminal-like breast cancer showed significantly greater tumor-nontumor repertoire similarity than basal-like breast cancer did. Tumor repertoires ranked between lymph nodes and nontumor tissue in diversity, with V and J gene preferences.

With respect to this clonotype: Antigen: not known.

CDR1 and CDR2 from the germline V gene are SEHNR and FQNEAQ (reference sequence). This CDR3 spans 14 amino acids. Each CDR3 protein gets one entry after TCRdb re-called the multiplex PCR reads with MiXCR. The repertoire holds 70,000 or so distinct CDR3 sequences, with around 43% as singletons. Source material: breast tumor tissue. The TCR sequence derives from a female donor with breast cancer. Some clones in this sample may be carry-over from other donors' samples. The V gene is TRBV7-9, the J gene TRBJ2-5; D may correspond to TRBD1 or TRBD2 (5 bases each). The J call may be faulty, since TRBJ2-7 better matches the DNA end. The CDR3 DNA reads TGTGCCAGCAGCCAGGACTTGGGGCTCTACGAGCAGTACTTC. This codes for CASSQDLGLYEQYF.